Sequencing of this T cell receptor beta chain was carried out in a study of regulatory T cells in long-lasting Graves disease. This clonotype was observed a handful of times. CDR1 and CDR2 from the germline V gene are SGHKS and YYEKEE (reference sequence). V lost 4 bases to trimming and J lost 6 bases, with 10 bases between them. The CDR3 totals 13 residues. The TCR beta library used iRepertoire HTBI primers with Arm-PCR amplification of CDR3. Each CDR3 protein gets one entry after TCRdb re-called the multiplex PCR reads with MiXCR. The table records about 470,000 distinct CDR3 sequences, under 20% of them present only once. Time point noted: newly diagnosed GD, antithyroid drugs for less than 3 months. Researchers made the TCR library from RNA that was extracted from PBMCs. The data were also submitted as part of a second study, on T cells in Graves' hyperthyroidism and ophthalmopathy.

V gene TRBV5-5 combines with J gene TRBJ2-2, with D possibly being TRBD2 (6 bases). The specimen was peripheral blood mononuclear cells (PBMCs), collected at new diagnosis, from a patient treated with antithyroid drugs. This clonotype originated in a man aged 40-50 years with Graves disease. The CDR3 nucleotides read TGTGCCAGCAGCCATCCGGGGGCCGGGGAGCTGTTTTTT. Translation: CASSHPGAGELFF.